The sequence of this TCR beta chain was determined in a study of prognosis after radiotherapy for stage I lung cancer. About the study: Newly diagnosed primary stage I lung tumors were present in some 15 patients, and oligometastatic NSCLC after surgical resection of the primary tumor was present in five patients. Without exception, patients with non-small cell lung cancer were deemed medically inoperable. There were no patients who received concurrent therapy with stereotactic body radiotherapy.

It was by two-round multiplex PCR that TCR beta CDR3 was amplified from genomic DNA. First-round PCR amplification was performed with primers specific to each TRBV and TRBJ gene. One entry per CDR3 protein results from TCRdb running MiXCR on the multiplex PCR reads. The sample has about 18,000 distinct CDR3 sequences, roughly two fifths seen once. The germline V gene has CDR1 MNHEY and CDR2 SMNVEV (reference sequence). The CDR3 is 14 residues long. The count of this clonotype is one. At one boundary the junction diverges from the germline segment, which might be a read error. This TCR was recovered from a donor over 45 with non-small cell lung cancer. The source material was PBMCs, sampled before or after stereotactic body radiation therapy (not recorded which). The chain recombines TRBV27 with TRBJ2-7; D is possibly TRBD2 (6 bases). The CDR3 sequence: CASSIRDSMNEHYF. The DNA for the CDR3 is TGTGCCAGCAGTATCCGGGACTCGATGAACGAGCATTACTTC.